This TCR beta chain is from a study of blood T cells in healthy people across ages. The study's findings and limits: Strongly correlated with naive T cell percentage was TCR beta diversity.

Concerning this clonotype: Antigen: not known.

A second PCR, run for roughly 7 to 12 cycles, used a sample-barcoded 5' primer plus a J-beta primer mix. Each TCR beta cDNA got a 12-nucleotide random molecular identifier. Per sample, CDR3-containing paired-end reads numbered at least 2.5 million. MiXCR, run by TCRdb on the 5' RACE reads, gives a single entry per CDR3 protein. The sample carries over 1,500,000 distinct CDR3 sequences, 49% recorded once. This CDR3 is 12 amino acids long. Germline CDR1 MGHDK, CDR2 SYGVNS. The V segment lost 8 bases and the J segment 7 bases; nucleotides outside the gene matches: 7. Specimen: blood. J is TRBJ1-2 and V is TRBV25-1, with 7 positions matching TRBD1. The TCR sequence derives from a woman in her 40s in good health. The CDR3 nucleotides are TGTGCCAGCCGGGACAGCCTTCGTGGCTACACCTTC. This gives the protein CASRDSLRGYTF.